The next 28 T cell receptor beta chains were all read from a single sample in a study of blood T cell repertoires in COVID-19. TCRdb's table, derived via immunoSEQ multiplex PCR, lists solely in-frame clones and lacks some. The repertoire has around 290,000 clones, nearly 90% of them found once; the top ten carry around 1%. The sample consisted of PBMCs or T cells enriched from blood (not recorded which). The source of these receptors is a woman aged 25 to 39 who had recovered from COVID-19.

The V call is TRBV3-1 (or the pseudogene TRBV3-2), the J call TRBJ2-1; 7 bases align to TRBD1. CDR1 is LGHDT and CDR2 is YNNKEL in the germline V gene (reference sequence). The CDR3 covers 16 residues. Germline trimming cut 4 bases from V and 2 bases from J; bases unmatched to any gene: 8. The CDR3 nucleotides are TGTGCCAGCAGCCCCACCAGGGGGATACCCTACAATGAGCAGTTCTTC. Translated, it gives CASSPTRGIPYNEQFF.

The chain links TRBV28 to TRBJ2-7, with D tentatively TRBD2 (5 bases). The CDR3 is 14 amino acids. Looked up from germline, CDR1 is MDHEN and CDR2 is SYDVKM. The germline V and J ends were trimmed by 6 bases and 2 bases, with 14 bases remaining between them. The CDR3: CASRSAAGTYEQYF. CDR3 sequence (DNA): TGTGCCAGCAGATCCGCCGCCGGGACCTACGAGCAGTACTTC.

The chain carries TRBV3-1 (or the pseudogene TRBV3-2) and TRBJ1-2; 9 nucleotides match TRBD1. Germline V gives CDR1 LGHDT, CDR2 YNNKEL (reference sequence). J gave up 6 bases and V 4 bases, and 6 bases lay outside the gene matches. This CDR3 is built from 14 residues. The CDR3 here is CASSPLQGAHGYTF. DNA of the CDR3: TGTGCCAGCAGCCCCTTACAGGGGGCACATGGCTACACCTTC.

The chain recombines TRBV7-6 with TRBJ1-1; no clear D gene. V was cut by 1 base and J by 0 bases, with 9 bases left in between. The CDR3 has 15 residues. CDR1 and CDR2 from the germline V gene are SGHVS and FNYEAQ. Written as DNA, the CDR3 is TGTGCCAGCAGCTTAGTAGAATTTTTGAACACTGAAGCTTTCTTT. Its protein is CASSLVEFLNTEAFF. Complete variable domain (other parts from reference TRBV7-6 and TRBJ1-1): GAGVSQSPRYKVTKRGQDVALRCDPISGHVSLYWYRQALGQGPEFLTYFNYEAQQDKSGLPNDRFSAERPEGSISTLTIQRTEQRDSAMYRCASSLVEFLNTEAFFGQGTRLTVV.

The chain is built from TRBV2 and TRBJ1-1; D gene uncertain. The germline V gene encodes CDR1 SNHLY and CDR2 FYNNEI. The CDR3 totals 15 residues. The V end was cut by 6 bases, the J end by 2 bases, with 16 bases between. The DNA of the CDR3 is TGTGCCAGCAGCCCCAAGAGCGGGGTAAACACTGAAGCTTTCTTT. Its translation: CASSPKSGVNTEAFF.

The chain joins TRBV7-2 to TRBJ2-3; possibly TRBD1 for D (5 bases). Per the germline V gene, CDR1 is SGHTA and CDR2 is FQGNSA. The ends were cut back, 1 base at V and 6 bases at J, with 8 bases in the middle. This CDR3 region has 13 residues. CDR3 region: CASSLGGWDTQYF. In nucleotides, the CDR3 is TGTGCCAGCAGCTTAGGGGGCTGGGATACGCAGTATTTT. Drawing the rest from reference TRBV7-2 and TRBJ2-3, the complete variable domain is GAGVSQSPSNKVTEKGKDVELRCDPISGHTALYWYRQSLGQGLEFLIYFQGNSAPDKSGLPSDRFSAERTGGSVSTLTIQRTQQEDSAVYLCASSLGGWDTQYFGPGTRLTVL.

The chain couples TRBV12-3 or TRBV12-4 to TRBJ2-7; D unresolved. The CDR3 is 11 residues long. Between the trimmed V and J ends, which lost 8 bases and 4 bases, there was a span of 9 bases. CDR3 protein: CASGLQYEQYF. In DNA form, the CDR3 reads TGTGCCAGCGGGCTACAGTACGAGCAGTACTTC.

The chain uses TRBV2 and TRBJ2-3, with D tentatively TRBD2 (6 bases). The germline V and J ends were trimmed by 1 base and 4 bases, with 12 bases remaining between them. The germline V gene encodes CDR1 SNHLY and CDR2 FYNNEI. This CDR3 region has 15 residues. DNA of the CDR3: TGTGCCAGCAGTGAAGTTGGACTACCCGCAGATACGCAGTATTTT. Translating gives CASSEVGLPADTQYF.

The chain recombines TRBV7-2 with TRBJ2-1; no firm D call. V lost 5 bases to trimming and J lost 0 bases, with 8 bases between them. The length of the CDR3 is 14 residues. Germline V gene lookup returns CDR1 SGHTA and CDR2 FQGNSA. The CDR3 sequence is CASSPPSSYNEQFF. CDR3 nucleotides: TGTGCCAGCAGCCCCCCTAGCTCCTACAATGAGCAGTTCTTC.

The chain employs TRBV19 and TRBJ2-1; TRBD2 might be the D (6 bases). The germline V and J ends were trimmed by 6 bases and 2 bases, with 17 bases remaining between them. The CDR3 runs to 16 residues. Germline assignment: CDR1 LNHDA and CDR2 SQIVND (reference sequence). In nucleotides, the CDR3 is TGTGCCAGTAGGGATCGGAGGGCCAGTCCCTACAATGAGCAGTTCTTC. Protein sequence: CASRDRRASPYNEQFF.

CDR3 sequence (DNA): TGTGCCAGTAGGAGGACAGGGGGGGGCAATCAGCCCCAGCATTTT. Its protein product is CASRRTGGGNQPQHF. The chain recombines TRBV19 with TRBJ1-5, with TRBD1 matching over 10 bases. Trimming at V came to 6 bases and at J to 2 bases, leaving 4 bases not matched to a gene. The CDR3 covers 15 residues. Germline loops: CDR1 LNHDA, CDR2 SQIVND (reference sequence). Filled out from reference TRBV19 and TRBJ1-5, the complete variable domain reads DGGITQSPKYLFRKEGQNVTLSCEQNLNHDAMYWYRQDPGQGLRLIYYSQIVNDFQKGDIAEGYSVSREKKESFPLTVTSAQKNPTAFYLCASRRTGGGNQPQHFGDGTRLSIL.

The chain joins TRBV4-1 to TRBJ2-1; 7 bases align to TRBD2. CDR3 size: 15 residues. J was trimmed by 5 bases and V by 1 base; bases with no gene match: 5. Germline V lookup: CDR1 MGHRA, CDR2 YSYEKL. CDR3 residues: CASSQVFLADNEQFF. CDR3 in DNA: TGCGCCAGCAGCCAAGTGTTTCTAGCGGACAATGAGCAGTTCTTC.

V is TRBV6-1 and J is TRBJ2-5; D may be TRBD2 (6 bases). CDR3 length equals 17 residues. V was shortened by 0 bases and J by 5 bases, with 19 bases between the two germline ends. Per germline, CDR1 MNHNS and CDR2 SASEGT. Here the CDR3 reads CASSEAARRGRGETQYF. The CDR3 nucleotides read TGTGCCAGCAGTGAAGCGGCCAGGCGGGGTAGAGGGGAGACCCAGTACTTC.

The chain recombines TRBV27 with TRBJ2-5; TRBD2 matches at 10 bases. The J segment lost 0 bases and the V segment lost 2 bases, leaving 3 bases of the junction unmatched. Germline V CDR1 and CDR2: MNHEY, SMNVEV (reference sequence). CDR3 length equals 16 residues. The chain's CDR3 is CASSLRTSGYQETQYF. The CDR3, as DNA: TGTGCCAGCAGTTTACGGACTAGCGGTTACCAAGAGACCCAGTACTTC.

The V and J genes are TRBV28 and TRBJ2-7, with 7 bases that match TRBD1. This CDR3 has 13 amino acids. V lost 2 bases, J lost 6 bases, and 4 bases stayed unmatched. The germline V gene encodes CDR1 MDHEN and CDR2 SYDVKM. CDR3 sequence reads: CASSLDRAAEQYF. CDR3 coding DNA: TGTGCCAGCAGTTTAGACAGGGCTGCCGAGCAGTACTTC.

The chain is built from TRBV30 and TRBJ2-5; 7 bases map to TRBD2. In germline, CDR1 is GTSNPN, CDR2 SVGIG (reference sequence). The CDR3 length is 13 residues. Trimming cost V 2 bases and J 3 bases; bases outside gene matches: 3. CDR3: CAWSSGEKETQYF. The CDR3 DNA follows: TGTGCCTGGAGTAGCGGGGAAAAAGAGACCCAGTACTTC. The full variable domain, its missing parts supplied by reference TRBV30 and TRBJ2-5, is SQTIHQWPATLVQPVGSPLSLECTVEGTSNPNLYWYRQAAGRGLQLLFYSVGIGQISSEVPQNLSASRPQDRQFILSSKKLLLSDSGFYLCAWSSGEKETQYFGPGTRLLVL.

This rearrangement joins TRBV27 to TRBJ2-1; TRBD1 might be the D (6 bases). Germline CDR1 reads MNHEY; CDR2 reads SMNVEV (reference sequence). V lost 5 bases to trimming and J lost 12 bases, with 17 bases between them. The CDR3 extends over 13 amino acids. CDR3 coding DNA: TGTGCCAGCAGTGCCCACGACAGGATAGGGCAGTTCTTC. As protein: CASSAHDRIGQFF.

This chain joins TRBV5-1 and TRBJ2-1; 10 nucleotides line up with TRBD2. Per germline, CDR1 SGHRS and CDR2 YFSETQ. This CDR3 comprises 15 residues. Unmatched junction bases numbered 7, after V lost 3 bases and J lost 7 bases. CDR3 bases: TGCGCCAGCAGCTCTACTAGCGGGATTATGAATGAGCAGTTCTTC. This translates into CASSSTSGIMNEQFF.

The gene calls are TRBV18 and TRBJ2-6; 12 nucleotides agree with TRBD1. Germline V CDR1 and CDR2: KGHSH, LQKENI. The CDR3 spans 17 residues. The V segment lost 4 bases and the J segment 3 bases; nucleotides outside the gene matches: 4. This CDR3 reads CASSQGQGAGGANVLTF. In DNA, the CDR3 is TGTGCCAGCTCACAGGGACAGGGGGCTGGTGGGGCCAACGTCCTGACTTTC.

V and J are TRBV30 and TRBJ1-1; D is unclear. The ends were cut back, 3 bases at V and 1 base at J, with 9 bases in the middle. Germline V gene lookup returns CDR1 GTSNPN and CDR2 SVGIG (reference sequence). The CDR3 contains 13 residues. The CDR3, as DNA: TGTGCCTGGAGGGTAGGGAGGAACACTGAAGCTTTCTTT. Translating it yields CAWRVGRNTEAFF.

This sequence joins TRBV3-1 (or the pseudogene TRBV3-2) and TRBJ2-1; D perhaps matches TRBD2 (6 bases). V was shortened by 4 bases and J by 6 bases, with 10 bases between the two germline ends. This CDR3 is built from 13 residues. The germline CDR1 and CDR2 sequences are LGHDT and YNNKEL (reference sequence). The CDR3, as DNA: TGTGCCAGCAGCCTCCTCGGGGGCAATGAGCAGTTCTTC. Amino acids: CASSLLGGNEQFF.

This sequence joins TRBV6-5 and TRBJ2-7; perhaps TRBD1 as D (5 bases). Germline lookup yields CDR1 MNHEY and CDR2 SVGAGI. V lost 4 bases and J 4 bases, leaving 14 bases between the germline ends. The CDR3 totals 14 residues. This CDR3 reads CASSLRGNGYEQYF. In DNA form, the CDR3 reads TGTGCCAGCAGTTTAAGGGGAAATGGGTACGAGCAGTACTTC.

This chain joins TRBV5-4 and TRBJ2-3, with TRBD1 as a possible D gene (5 bases). This CDR3 has 15 residues. The V and J ends lost 0 bases and 4 bases respectively, with 12 bases between them. Germline V gene lookup returns CDR1 SGHNT and CDR2 YYREEE (reference sequence). As DNA, the CDR3 is TGTGCCAGCAGCTTGGTGCAGGGTGGTTCAGATACGCAGTATTTT. Translated, it gives CASSLVQGGSDTQYF.

This clone has only one observation. This rearrangement joins TRBV7-2 to TRBJ2-7; TRBD1 matches at 9 bases. The junction had 13 bases not matched to a gene; V was cut back by 1 base and J by 6 bases. The CDR3 covers 17 residues. Germline V gene lookup returns CDR1 SGHTA and CDR2 FQGNSA. CDR3 protein: CASSLVLRDREFFEQYF. Here the CDR3 DNA reads TGTGCCAGCAGCTTAGTGTTGCGGGACAGGGAGTTCTTCGAGCAGTACTTC. The full variable domain, rest sourced from reference TRBV7-2 and TRBJ2-7, is GAGVSQSPSNKVTEKGKDVELRCDPISGHTALYWYRQSLGQGLEFLIYFQGNSAPDKSGLPSDRFSAERTGGSVSTLTIQRTQQEDSAVYLCASSLVLRDREFFEQYFGPGTRLTVT.

This clone was detected only a few times. V gene TRBV5-1 combines with J gene TRBJ2-5; 11 nucleotides line up with TRBD2. This CDR3 has 15 residues. Per the germline V gene, CDR1 is SGHRS and CDR2 is YFSETQ. Trimming took 4 bases from V and 3 from J; bases not matched to a gene: 5. CDR3 sequence: CASSVSGGAEETQYF. CDR3 nucleotide sequence: TGCGCCAGCAGCGTTAGCGGGGGGGCGGAAGAGACCCAGTACTTC.

The chain links TRBV20-1 to TRBJ1-2, with D unclear. CDR3 length equals 11 residues. CDR1 DFQATT and CDR2 SNEGSKA come from the germline V gene (reference sequence). V shed 7 bases and J shed 6 bases, with 12 bases lying between them. CDR3 DNA sequence: TGCAGTGTCTCAGCGAGAGATGGCTACACCTTC. It is translated as CSVSARDGYTF.

The rearrangement joins TRBV15 to TRBJ1-4; 7 bases match TRBD1. This CDR3 spans 15 amino acids. Germline CDR1 LNHNV, CDR2 YYDKDF (reference sequence). The J segment lost 11 bases and the V segment lost 4 bases, leaving 13 bases of the junction unmatched. The CDR3 region has the DNA TGTGCCACCAGCACTCGACAGGGCCAACCCGGGAAACTGTTTTTT. It translates to CATSTRQGQPGKLFF.

This rearrangement joins TRBV6-5 to TRBJ1-5, with D maybe TRBD1 (6 bases). CDR1 and CDR2 from the germline V gene are MNHEY and SVGAGI. The CDR3 has 15 residues. V lost 5 bases, J lost 0 bases, and 11 bases lay in between. CDR3 sequence reads: CASSRQVYSNQPQHF. The CDR3, as DNA: TGTGCCAGCAGTAGACAGGTTTATAGCAATCAGCCCCAGCATTTT.